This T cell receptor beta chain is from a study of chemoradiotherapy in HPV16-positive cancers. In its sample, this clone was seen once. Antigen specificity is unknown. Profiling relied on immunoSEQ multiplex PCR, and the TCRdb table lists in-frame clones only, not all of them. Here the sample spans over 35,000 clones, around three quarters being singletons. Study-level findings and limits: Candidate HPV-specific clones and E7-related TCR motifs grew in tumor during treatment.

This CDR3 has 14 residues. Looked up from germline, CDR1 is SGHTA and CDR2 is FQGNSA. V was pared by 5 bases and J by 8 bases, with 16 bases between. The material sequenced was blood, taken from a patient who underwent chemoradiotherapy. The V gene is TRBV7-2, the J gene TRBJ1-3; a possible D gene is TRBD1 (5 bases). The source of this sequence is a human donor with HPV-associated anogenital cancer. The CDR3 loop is CASSGASNGYTIYF. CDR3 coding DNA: TGTGCCAGCAGCGGGGCGAGCAATGGGTACACCATATATTTT. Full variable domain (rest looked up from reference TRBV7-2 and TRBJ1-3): GAGVSQSPSNKVTEKGKDVELRCDPISGHTALYWYRQSLGQGLEFLIYFQGNSAPDKSGLPSDRFSAERTGGSVSTLTIQRTQQEDSAVYLCASSGASNGYTIYFGEGSWLTVV.